A single T cell receptor (beta chain) is shown here with its context. These data originate in a study of blood T cell repertoires in COVID-19. Study background: Collection of acute and convalescent COVID-19 samples took place in the United States, Italy and Spain. T cells, B-cell-depleted T cells, or PBMCs supplied cDNA or gDNA.

In the study's own analysis: Amplification from reference gene primers served as the basis for estimated nucleated cell counts. The table came from immunoSEQ multiplex PCR; TCRdb's copy has only in-frame clones and leaves some out. The V and J calls and clone size are taken from that table; D and trimming were inferred from the DNA. The sample has roughly 11,000 clones, more than 70% seen once. CDR3 length: 15 amino acids. The junction had 2 bases not matched to a gene; V was cut back by 2 bases and J by 5 bases. Germline loops: CDR1 SEHNR, CDR2 FQNEAQ (reference sequence). The specimen was peripheral blood. The sequence was obtained from a human donor in a cohort sampled during active COVID-19. The chain combines TRBV7-9 with TRBJ1-5, with 11 bases aligning to TRBD1. CDR3 nucleotide sequence: TGTGCCAGCAGCTTATCGGGACAGGGGGATCAGCCCCAGCATTTT. Its protein product is CASSLSGQGDQPQHF.